Below are 31 T cell receptor beta chains sequenced from a single sample in a study of cytomegalovirus exposure and HLA in healthy donors. Researchers ran the PCR with 60 Vbeta and 13 Jbeta primers. TCRdb's table, derived via immunoSEQ multiplex PCR, lists solely in-frame clones and lacks some. The sample comprises 170,000 or so clones, roughly 80% of which are singletons, and around 0.52% rests with the top ten. Material for sequencing was PBMCs. Every receptor here comes from a woman between 45 and 65 years old in good health and CMV-seronegative.

The V and J genes are TRBV28 and TRBJ1-1, with D unresolved. The V end was cut by 2 bases, the J end by 6 bases, with 10 bases between. This CDR3 has 13 amino acids. Germline V gene data show CDR1 as MDHEN and CDR2 as SYDVKM. The CDR3 is CASSLGVRAEAFF. The DNA of the CDR3 is TGTGCCAGCAGTTTAGGGGTGCGGGCTGAAGCTTTCTTT.

The chain joins TRBV11-2 to TRBJ2-1; no clear D gene. The CDR3 is 17 residues long. Trimming took off 5 bases at V and 10 bases at J, with 27 bases between the two ends. Germline V gives CDR1 SGHAT, CDR2 FQNNGV. CDR3 in amino acids: CASSIRGGLMQPLEQFF. In DNA, the CDR3 is TGTGCCAGCAGCATCCGAGGTGGCCTTATGCAACCCCTCGAGCAGTTCTTC.

This chain uses TRBV5-1 with TRBJ2-3; TRBD2 matches 12 bases. V lost 7 bases, J lost 2 bases, and 11 bases stayed unmatched. Germline loops: CDR1 SGHRS, CDR2 YFSETQ. The CDR3 contains 17 residues. The CDR3: CASYRLAGARNTDTQYF. CDR3 DNA sequence: TGCGCCAGCTATCGACTAGCGGGAGCGAGGAACACAGATACGCAGTATTTT.

This clone was seen a single time. The chain has TRBV7-9 and TRBJ1-1; possible D gene TRBD1, 5 bases. Germline CDR1 is SEHNR and CDR2 is FQNEAQ (reference sequence). Trimming cost V 1 base and J 8 bases, with 11 bases left between them. The length of the CDR3 is 13 residues. The chain's CDR3 is CASSLGLKGEAFF. The CDR3 bases are TGTGCCAGCAGCTTAGGTCTTAAGGGGGAAGCTTTCTTT.

The rearrangement uses TRBV7-2 and TRBJ2-7; TRBD2 matches 10 bases. The germline V gene encodes CDR1 SGHTA and CDR2 FQGNSA. V lost 2 bases to trimming and J lost 7 bases; unmatched junction nucleotides: 5. The CDR3 has 14 residues. The CDR3 coding sequence is TGTGCCAGCAGCTTAATGCTAGCGGGGGCAGAGCAGTACTTC. Protein sequence: CASSLMLAGAEQYF.

This clone was counted once. The chain is built from TRBV5-1 and TRBJ2-1, with 11 bases lining up with TRBD2. From germline, CDR1 is SGHRS and CDR2 YFSETQ. The CDR3 length is 16 residues. V was clipped by 3 bases and J by 6 bases; unmatched bases: 8. The CDR3, as DNA: TGCGCCAGCAGCTCGCTAGCGGGGGGAGGCTCCAATGAGCAGTTCTTC. Its translation: CASSSLAGGGSNEQFF.

This CDR3 reads CASSPPGGPGTEAFF. CDR3 DNA: TGTGCCAGCTCACCACCGGGCGGGCCGGGGACTGAAGCTTTCTTT. V and J are TRBV18 and TRBJ1-1; D call uncertain. The CDR3 is 15 residues long. V was shortened by 0 bases and J by 5 bases, with 13 bases between the two germline ends. Germline loops: CDR1 KGHSH, CDR2 LQKENI.

The chain is built from TRBV7-6 and TRBJ2-1, with TRBD2 matching 11 bases. V lost 5 bases to trimming and J lost 10 bases; unmatched junction nucleotides: 10. This CDR3 is built from 15 residues. Germline loops: CDR1 SGHVS, CDR2 FNYEAQ. The CDR3 loop is CASSETSGADLEQFF. The CDR3 region has the DNA TGTGCCAGCAGCGAGACTAGCGGGGCCGATCTCGAGCAGTTCTTC.

The V and J genes are TRBV5-5 and TRBJ2-5; D call uncertain. The germline V gene has CDR1 SGHKS and CDR2 YYEKEE (reference sequence). V was trimmed by 4 bases and J by 3 bases, leaving 13 bases between them. The CDR3 covers 14 residues. CDR3 sequence: CASSLRFWEETQYF. DNA for the CDR3: TGTGCCAGCAGCCTGAGGTTCTGGGAAGAGACCCAGTACTTC.

The rearrangement joins TRBV9 to TRBJ1-2, with 9 bases matching TRBD1. J lost 1 base, V lost 3 bases, and 7 bases had no gene match. The germline V gene encodes CDR1 SGDLS and CDR2 YYNGEE. CDR3 length equals 16 residues. CDR3 nucleotide sequence: TGTGCCAGCAGCGGGGACAGGGAATTGATTAACTATGGCTACACCTTC. Translating gives CASSGDRELINYGYTF. Full variable domain (missing parts from reference TRBV9 and TRBJ1-2): DSGVTQTPKHLITATGQRVTLRCSPRSGDLSVYWYQQSLDQGLQFLIQYYNGEERAKGNILERFSAQQFPDLHSELNLSSLELGDSALYFCASSGDRELINYGYTFGSGTRLTVV.

The gene calls are TRBV29-1 and TRBJ2-3; the match to TRBD2 covers 9 bases. CDR1 and CDR2 (germline): SQVTM, ANQGSEA. CDR3 length: 16 amino acids. V lost 4 bases to trimming and J lost 2 bases; unmatched junction nucleotides: 10. CDR3 sequence: CSVARGGGTATDTQYF. CDR3 DNA sequence: TGCAGCGTTGCGCGGGGGGGAGGGACGGCCACAGATACGCAGTATTTT.

This clone was seen only a few times. V is TRBV4-1 and J is TRBJ1-3; tentatively, D is TRBD1 (6 bases). Germline CDR1 and CDR2: MGHRA and YSYEKL. V was cut by 5 bases and J by 4 bases, with 18 bases left in between. The CDR3 is made up of 16 amino acids. The CDR3 DNA follows: TGCGCCAGCAGCATAGCCTCAGGGGCTTCAGGAAACACCATATATTTT. It yields the protein CASSIASGASGNTIYF.

The V call is TRBV7-9, the J call TRBJ2-6; 8 bases map to TRBD1. The CDR3 contains 18 residues. J lost 0 bases, V lost 5 bases, and 9 bases had no gene match. In germline, CDR1 is SEHNR, CDR2 FQNEAQ (reference sequence). The CDR3 nucleotides read TGTGCCAGCAGCCTAACCGGGACAGGTACCTCTGGGGCCAACGTCCTGACTTTC. Its translation: CASSLTGTGTSGANVLTF.

The chain combines TRBV7-8 with TRBJ1-2, with D possibly being TRBD1 (5 bases). The CDR3 is 14 residues long. V was cut by 3 bases and J by 1 base, with 9 bases left in between. Germline lookup yields CDR1 SGHVS and CDR2 FQNEAQ. CDR3 in amino acids: CASSFHDSNYGYTF. CDR3 sequence (DNA): TGTGCCAGCAGCTTTCATGACAGTAACTATGGCTACACCTTC.

This rearrangement joins TRBV5-1 to TRBJ2-5, with TRBD2 matching 13 bases. This CDR3 spans 18 amino acids. Per the germline V gene, CDR1 is SGHRS and CDR2 is YFSETQ. The J segment lost 4 bases and the V segment lost 3 bases, leaving 12 bases of the junction unmatched. The CDR3 sequence is CASSWTSGGGGQLETQYF. The CDR3 region has the DNA TGCGCCAGCAGCTGGACTAGCGGGGGAGGGGGTCAACTAGAGACCCAGTACTTC.

The J gene is TRBJ1-4, the V gene TRBV2; D is unclear. Trimming pared 3 bases from V and 3 bases from J, leaving 5 bases between. The CDR3 sequence is 13 residues long. CDR1 and CDR2 (germline): SNHLY, FYNNEI. CDR3 coding DNA: TGTGCCAGCAGTGACAGATCTAATGAAAAACTGTTTTTT. It translates to CASSDRSNEKLFF.

The V call is TRBV7-2, the J call TRBJ2-3; the D is unclear. Germline V gene data show CDR1 as SGHTA and CDR2 as FQGNSA. V was shortened by 1 base and J by 5 bases, with 13 bases between the two germline ends. The CDR3 has 15 residues. This chain's CDR3 is CASSLVHGVGDTQYF. The CDR3 region has the DNA TGTGCCAGCAGCTTAGTGCACGGTGTTGGAGATACGCAGTATTTT.

The rearrangement links TRBV5-1 to TRBJ2-5, with D hard to call. CDR1 is SGHRS and CDR2 is YFSETQ in the germline V gene. V lost 0 bases and J 2 bases, leaving 8 bases between the germline ends. This CDR3 region has 14 residues. This chain's CDR3 is CASSLGASQETQYF. The CDR3 DNA reads as TGCGCCAGCAGCTTGGGGGCCAGTCAAGAGACCCAGTACTTC.

Here the CDR3 DNA reads TGTGCCAGCTCACCAAGGCCTGGGGAGGGCAATCAGCCCCAGCATTTT. Amino acid sequence: CASSPRPGEGNQPQHF. The V call is TRBV18, the J call TRBJ1-5; D uncertain. Germline CDR1 and CDR2: KGHSH and LQKENI. The CDR3 is 16 amino acids. Trimming took 2 bases from V and 2 from J, leaving 13 bases between them.

This clone was picked up a small number of times. The chain combines TRBV4-2 with TRBJ2-7; D gene ambiguous. Looked up from germline, CDR1 is LGHNA and CDR2 is YNFKEQ. There are 14 residues in the CDR3. V lost 0 bases and J lost 2, with 8 bases in between. CDR3 DNA sequence: TGTGCCAGCAGCCAAGACTGGCGGCCCTACGAGCAGTACTTC. It encodes CASSQDWRPYEQYF.

The rearrangement joins TRBV27 to TRBJ2-1; D is possibly TRBD2 (6 bases). CDR3 length: 14 residues. Trimming removed 7 bases from V and 5 bases from J, with 15 bases in between. Germline values: CDR1 MNHEY, CDR2 SMNVEV (reference sequence). Here the CDR3 DNA reads TGTGCCAGCAAGTTCCGGGGGAGAAACAATGAGCAGTTCTTC. Translating gives CASKFRGRNNEQFF.

J is TRBJ2-5 and V is TRBV4-3; D possibly corresponds to TRBD1 (6 bases). V was clipped by 2 bases and J by 4 bases, with 8 bases between them. The CDR3 is 13 residues long. CDR1 LGHNA and CDR2 YSLEER come from the germline V gene. CDR3 in DNA: TGCGCCAGCAGCCAAACCAGGGGAGAGACCCAGTACTTC. Its translation is CASSQTRGETQYF.

The chain joins TRBV10-2 to TRBJ2-1, with 9 nucleotides matching TRBD1. Germline CDR1 reads WSHSY; CDR2 reads SAAADI. J lost 8 bases, V lost 5 bases, and 10 bases had no gene match. The CDR3 consists of 15 residues. Here the CDR3 reads CASSTDRGKLYEQFF. DNA of the CDR3: TGCGCCAGCAGTACAGACAGGGGGAAGTTGTATGAGCAGTTCTTC.

This sequence joins TRBV10-3 and TRBJ1-1; 9 bases align to TRBD1. The CDR3 has 14 amino acids. V was pared by 6 bases and J by 3 bases, with 5 bases of the junction left unmatched. Germline V gene lookup returns CDR1 ENHRY and CDR2 SYGVKD. The CDR3 sequence: CAIRWTGVDTEAFF. DNA of the CDR3: TGTGCCATCAGATGGACAGGGGTGGACACTGAAGCTTTCTTT.

V is TRBV9 and J is TRBJ2-6; TRBD2 might be the D (5 bases). The CDR3 loop spans 17 amino acids. Per the germline V gene, CDR1 is SGDLS and CDR2 is YYNGEE. Trimming removed 0 bases at V and 3 bases at J, with 13 bases between. The CDR3 DNA sequence: TGTGCCAGCAGCGTAGAGGGAGTGGGTAATGGGGCCAACGTCCTGACTTTC. Translation gives CASSVEGVGNGANVLTF. The whole variable domain, filled in from reference TRBV9 and TRBJ2-6, reads DSGVTQTPKHLITATGQRVTLRCSPRSGDLSVYWYQQSLDQGLQFLIQYYNGEERAKGNILERFSAQQFPDLHSELNLSSLELGDSALYFCASSVEGVGNGANVLTFGAGSRLTVL.

The chain combines TRBV6-5 with TRBJ2-3; TRBD1 is a possible D gene (6 bases). The CDR3 extends over 14 amino acids. V was pared by 4 bases and J by 1 base, with 9 bases between. CDR1 MNHEY and CDR2 SVGAGI come from the germline V gene. The CDR3 nucleotides are TGTGCCAGCAGTTCATACAGGGGCACAGATACGCAGTATTTT. This gives the protein CASSSYRGTDTQYF.

V is TRBV15 and J is TRBJ2-3, with 7 positions matching TRBD2. The trim removed 7 bases at V and 0 bases at J, leaving 4 bases unmatched. Germline CDR1 and CDR2: LNHNV and YYDKDF (reference sequence). The CDR3 sequence is 14 residues long. For the CDR3, the DNA is TGTGCCACCAAGCGGGACTATAGCACAGATACGCAGTATTTT. This translates into CATKRDYSTDTQYF. The full variable domain, in which reference TRBV15 and TRBJ2-3 provide the parts outside the CDR3, is DAMVIQNPRYQVTQFGKPVTLSCSQTLNHNVMYWYQQKSSQAPKLLFHYYDKDFNNEADTPDNFQSRRPNTSFCFLDIRSPGLGDTAMYLCATKRDYSTDTQYFGPGTRLTVL.

The chain couples TRBV27 to TRBJ2-5, with 16 bases aligning to TRBD2. From germline, CDR1 is MNHEY and CDR2 SMNVEV (reference sequence). J lost 5 bases, V lost 8 bases, and 5 bases had no gene match. The CDR3 is 15 residues long. CDR3 region: CASSGLAGGRETQYF. The CDR3 DNA is TGTGCCAGCTCGGGACTAGCGGGAGGGCGTGAGACCCAGTACTTC.

The CDR3 sequence is CASSQDISRGAGGNTIYF. The CDR3 coding sequence is TGCGCCAGCAGCCAAGATATTTCTCGGGGGGCTGGCGGAAACACCATATATTTT. The chain recombines TRBV4-3 with TRBJ1-3; D is possibly TRBD1 (6 bases). This CDR3 spans 18 amino acids. Trimming left V 0 bases short and J 4 bases short, with 19 bases between. Per the germline V gene, CDR1 is LGHNA and CDR2 is YSLEER.

The chain combines TRBV7-2 with TRBJ2-1; D uncertain. CDR3 size: 11 residues. Trimming pared 2 bases from V and 9 bases from J, leaving 5 bases between. CDR1 is SGHTA and CDR2 is FQGNSA in the germline V gene. CDR3 amino acids: CASSLLVEQFF. CDR3 DNA sequence: TGTGCCAGCAGCTTATTAGTTGAGCAGTTCTTC. Filled out from reference TRBV7-2 and TRBJ2-1, the complete variable domain reads GAGVSQSPSNKVTEKGKDVELRCDPISGHTALYWYRQSLGQGLEFLIYFQGNSAPDKSGLPSDRFSAERTGGSVSTLTIQRTQQEDSAVYLCASSLLVEQFFGPGTRLTVL.

The rearrangement links TRBV11-2 to TRBJ2-3; D is perhaps TRBD2 (5 bases). CDR1 and CDR2 from the germline V gene are SGHAT and FQNNGV. The CDR3 contains 14 residues. Trimming shortened V by 1 base and J by 6 bases, and 11 bases separated the two germline ends. CDR3 sequence: CASSLVYGGDTQYF. The DNA of the CDR3 is TGTGCCAGCAGCTTAGTCTACGGCGGGGATACGCAGTATTTT.